The entry below gives a single TCR beta chain sequence along with its context. The method was immunoSEQ multiplex PCR; TCRdb's version includes in-frame clones alone and lacks a portion of them. The table shows roughly 120,000 clones, with approximately 94% occurring only once. The data stem from a study of control samples from healthy donors and cancer patients. Germline V gene data show CDR1 as SGHDN and CDR2 as FVKESK. V lost 4 bases, J lost 5 bases, and 14 bases lay in between. CDR3 length equals 15 residues. The clonotype was recovered from a man aged 45 to 65 with head and neck cancer. This chain uses TRBV14 with TRBJ2-2; no definite D call. What was sequenced was PBMCs. The CDR3 DNA sequence: TGTGCCAGCAGCCCATTAGCTGGGGTAACCGGGGAGCTGTTTTTT. The encoded protein is CASSPLAGVTGELFF.